The clone carrying this TCR beta chain was seen only once. What it binds is not known. The sample originates from a study of cytomegalovirus exposure and HLA in healthy donors. Study as a whole: From donors who were HLA-typed, an early data release held 65 million to 85 million unique TCRs.

CDR3 length: 16 amino acids. In germline, CDR1 is SGHNT, CDR2 YENEEA. The J segment lost 2 bases and the V segment lost 1 base, leaving 5 bases of the junction unmatched. Study findings and constraints: A later analysis reportedly found fewer N-insertions in an Asian-associated ancestry cluster than the roughly 670-donor mean. Later analysis found that TCR beta chains associated with HLA were more clonally expanded than other, equally common chains.

Vbeta (60) and Jbeta (13) primers were used in the PCR. Assay used: immunoSEQ multiplex PCR; TCRdb lists only in-frame clones, some missing. This sample has some 110,000 clones; approximately 70% occur once, and the top ten carry approximately 0.9%. This sequence originates from a woman aged 25 to 39 in good health and CMV-seronegative. Sample: PBMCs. The genes are TRBV11-3 and TRBJ2-3; TRBD1 matches at 8 bases. The CDR3 DNA sequence: TGTGCCAGCAGCTTAGGGGACAGGCTGTTCACAGATACGCAGTATTTT. Translation gives CASSLGDRLFTDTQYF. Full variable domain (rest looked up from reference TRBV11-3 and TRBJ2-3): EAGVVQSPRYKIIEKKQPVAFWCNPISGHNTLYWYLQNLGQGPELLIRYENEEAVDDSQLPKDRFSAERLKGVDSTLKIQPAELGDSAVYLCASSLGDRLFTDTQYFGPGTRLTVL.